Below are 27 T cell receptor beta chains sequenced from a single sample in a study of T-cell reconstitution after alpha-beta-depleted transplantation in children. Unique molecular identifiers were incorporated into the prepared TCRbeta library. TCRdb reprocessed the PCR reads with MiXCR, giving one entry per CDR3 protein. Here the sample spans approximately 430,000 distinct CDR3 sequences, under 20% being singletons. The sample was PBMCs, mostly from graft donor cells, taken 360 days after TCRalphabeta/CD19-depleted stem cell transplant. The receptors here all came from a boy in the first two years of life who had a stem cell transplant for Wiskott-Aldrich syndrome, so the T cells may come from the graft donor.

The table lists this clonotype with a few counts. This chain connects TRBV5-1 to TRBJ2-7; D call uncertain. This CDR3 region has 17 residues. Germline V gene sequence: CDR1 SGHRS, CDR2 YFSETQ. V lost 0 bases and J 0 bases, leaving 16 bases between the germline ends. The CDR3 DNA reads as TGCGCCAGCAGCTTGGCCCCGACGAGCCTGGGCTCCTACGAGCAGTACTTC. It translates to CASSLAPTSLGSYEQYF.

This clonotype was found a few times. The CDR3 loop reads CSASPSGKSGTEAFF. The CDR3 DNA follows: TGCAGTGCTAGTCCCTCGGGAAAGTCGGGCACTGAAGCTTTCTTT. J is TRBJ1-1 and V is TRBV20-1; unclear D gene. This CDR3 region has 15 residues. The germline V gene has CDR1 DFQATT and CDR2 SNEGSKA (reference sequence). V dropped 3 bases and J dropped 4 bases, with 18 bases sitting between them.

The chain employs TRBV20-1 and TRBJ2-3, with D perhaps TRBD2 (7 bases). CDR1 and CDR2 (germline): DFQATT, SNEGSKA (reference sequence). The CDR3 length is 15 residues. In DNA form, the CDR3 reads TGCAGCGCGATATCTAACGGGGGGCCGACGGATACGCAGTATTTT. Residues: CSAISNGGPTDTQYF.

As for this clonotype: This may stem from a read error, because a much larger clone lies one nucleotide away. The rearrangement joins TRBV3-1 to TRBJ2-7; unclear D gene. V shed 3 bases and J shed 3 bases, with 3 bases lying between them. The CDR3 runs to 11 residues. CDR1 and CDR2 from the germline V gene are LGHDT and YNNKEL (reference sequence). The CDR3 is CASSHDYEQYF. The CDR3, as DNA: TGTGCCAGCAGCCATGACTACGAGCAGTACTTC.

The gene calls are TRBV11-2 and TRBJ2-7; D gene uncertain. This CDR3 spans 13 amino acids. Deletions cut 7 bases from V and 5 bases from J, with 15 bases between. Germline CDR1 reads SGHAT; CDR2 reads FQNNGV. The CDR3 DNA sequence: TGTGCCAGCACCCAGCGCCTAGTGGACGAGCAGTACTTC. Protein: CASTQRLVDEQYF.

The chain is built from TRBV6-5 and TRBJ2-5; TRBD1 agrees at 9 bases. The germline CDR1 and CDR2 sequences are MNHEY and SVGAGI. V dropped 0 bases and J dropped 5; count of bases not matched to a gene: 4. The CDR3 length is 15 residues. This chain's CDR3 is CASSYSTGGWETQYF. The CDR3 DNA reads as TGTGCCAGCAGTTACTCGACAGGGGGGTGGGAGACCCAGTACTTC.

This clonotype was counted a few times. The gene calls are TRBV20-1 and TRBJ2-1; 7 nucleotides match TRBD2. The CDR3 has 14 residues. Germline CDR1 is DFQATT and CDR2 is SNEGSKA (reference sequence). With V trimmed by 4 bases and J by 3 bases, 6 bases remained unmatched. The CDR3 DNA is TGCAGTGCTACTCCTAGCGGAGACTACAATGAGCAGTTCTTC. Translating it yields CSATPSGDYNEQFF.

This clonotype was observed a handful of times. The gene calls are TRBV7-6 and TRBJ1-5; D unresolved. Trimming removed 2 bases from V and 7 bases from J, with 6 bases in between. The CDR3 contains 12 residues. Germline V lookup: CDR1 SGHVS, CDR2 FNYEAQ. CDR3 region: CASSLSLQPQHF. CDR3 nucleotide sequence: TGTGCCAGCAGCTTATCGTTACAGCCCCAGCATTTT.

The rearrangement links TRBV2 to TRBJ2-3, with D uncertain. CDR3 length: 15 amino acids. Trimming stripped 1 base from V and 6 bases from J, with 14 bases between. Germline V gene sequence: CDR1 SNHLY, CDR2 FYNNEI. In nucleotides, the CDR3 is TGTGCCAGCAGTGAAGAACATACCGGGCGGGATACGCAGTATTTT. It is translated as CASSEEHTGRDTQYF.

This chain connects TRBV10-3 to TRBJ2-5; D might be TRBD2 (5 bases). The V gene lost 0 bases and the J gene lost 4 bases, with 9 bases spanning the gap. Germline V gene lookup returns CDR1 ENHRY and CDR2 SYGVKD. CDR3 size: 14 residues. The CDR3 here is CAISESLAGETQYF. The CDR3 nucleotides are TGTGCCATCAGTGAGTCACTGGCGGGAGAGACCCAGTACTTC.

This clonotype came up a few times. The V call is TRBV7-2, the J call TRBJ2-7, with D perhaps matching TRBD2 (6 bases). The germline V and J ends were trimmed by 4 bases and 2 bases, with 15 bases remaining between them. Germline assignment: CDR1 SGHTA and CDR2 FQGNSA. The CDR3 covers 15 residues. In DNA, the CDR3 is TGTGCCAGCAGCTCCCTGACGGGACTTCCCTACGAGCAGTACTTC. Amino acid sequence: CASSSLTGLPYEQYF.

This clonotype was observed a handful of times. The gene calls are TRBV7-2 and TRBJ2-5, with a tentative D call TRBD2 (5 bases). The V gene's germline CDR1 is SGHTA and CDR2 FQGNSA. The CDR3 consists of 13 residues. Trimming left V 4 bases short and J 7 bases short, with 13 bases between. The CDR3 nucleotides read TGTGCCAGCAGCTCCATCCCCCGGGGGACCCAGTACTTC. Its protein product is CASSSIPRGTQYF. Together with reference TRBV7-2 and TRBJ2-5, the CDR3 gives the full variable domain: GAGVSQSPSNKVTEKGKDVELRCDPISGHTALYWYRQSLGQGLEFLIYFQGNSAPDKSGLPSDRFSAERTGGSVSTLTIQRTQQEDSAVYLCASSSIPRGTQYFGPGTRLLVL.

V and J are TRBV6-5 and TRBJ2-7, with 12 bases lining up with TRBD2. Germline V CDR1 and CDR2: MNHEY, SVGAGI. Trimming removed 3 bases from V and 2 bases from J; junction bases left unmatched: 5. The CDR3 is 16 amino acids. This chain's CDR3 is CASSYYRLAGAYEQYF. CDR3 sequence (DNA): TGTGCCAGCAGTTATTACCGACTAGCGGGGGCCTACGAGCAGTACTTC.

This clonotype showed up just a few times. The CDR3 DNA reads TGTGCCAGCAGAGGGACCGGAAACACCATATATTTT. Residues: CASRGTGNTIYF. The chain is built from TRBV6-6 and TRBJ1-3; D is possibly TRBD1 (5 bases). Trimming left V 6 bases short and J 4 bases short, with 7 bases between. Per germline, CDR1 MNHNY and CDR2 SVGAGI (reference sequence). The CDR3 totals 12 residues.

This clonotype was detected only a few times. The chain links TRBV7-6 to TRBJ2-3; TRBD2 agrees at 11 bases. The germline V gene has CDR1 SGHVS and CDR2 FNYEAQ. J gave up 5 bases and V 5 bases, and 9 bases lay outside the gene matches. This CDR3 has 16 residues. CDR3 DNA sequence: TGTGCCAGCAGCCCTAGGGTAGCGGGAGGGATAGATACGCAGTATTTT. This encodes CASSPRVAGGIDTQYF.

The V gene is TRBV29-1, the J gene TRBJ1-1; 10 bases line up with TRBD1. Looked up from germline, CDR1 is SQVTM and CDR2 is ANQGSEA. V gave up 8 bases and J gave up 3 bases; unmatched junction bases: 15. The CDR3 loop spans 16 amino acids. For the CDR3, the DNA is TGCAGCACCTGGGACAGGGGTGTAACAGGGGACACTGAAGCTTTCTTT. It codes for CSTWDRGVTGDTEAFF.

The chain recombines TRBV28 with TRBJ2-2; D tentatively fits TRBD1 or TRBD2 (5 bases each). The CDR3 contains 16 residues. V was clipped by 5 bases and J by 9 bases, with 22 bases between them. Germline V gives CDR1 MDHEN, CDR2 SYDVKM. CDR3 sequence (DNA): TGTGCCAGCAGTCCCCCCTCGGGACGGCCTAGGCGGGAGCTGTTTTTT. Translated: CASSPPSGRPRRELFF.

A word on this clonotype: At one end the junction does not follow the germline gene, possibly because of a read error. V usage is TRBV20-1 and J usage is TRBJ2-5; D not certain. Germline-derived CDR1 and CDR2 are DFQATT and SNEGSKA (reference sequence). The CDR3 is made up of 12 amino acids. CDR3 sequence: CSSRDRPETQYF. The CDR3 DNA sequence: TGCAGTTCTAGAGATCGGCCGGAGACCCAGTACTTC.

In this sample, this clonotype turned up many times. The genes are TRBV11-3 and TRBJ1-1; 10 positions agree with TRBD1. The CDR3 totals 15 residues. Losses at the gene ends were 5 bases for V and 0 bases for J; bases not matched to a gene: 3. Germline assignment: CDR1 SGHNT and CDR2 YENEEA. CDR3 sequence: CASSKGQGLNTEAFF. The CDR3 nucleotides are TGTGCCAGCAGCAAGGGACAGGGGTTGAACACTGAAGCTTTCTTT.

This clonotype was counted only a few times. The J gene is TRBJ2-6, the V gene TRBV5-1; 7 positions match TRBD1. Germline CDR1 is SGHRS and CDR2 is YFSETQ. CDR3 size: 18 residues. V was clipped by 1 base and J by 0 bases; unmatched bases: 7. The CDR3 coding sequence is TGCGCCAGCAGCTTGCTGGCAGGGGGATTCTCTGGGGCCAACGTCCTGACTTTC. This gives the protein CASSLLAGGFSGANVLTF.

This rearrangement joins TRBV18 to TRBJ2-7; 8 bases fit TRBD2. CDR1 and CDR2 (germline): KGHSH, LQKENI. V shed 10 bases, J shed 5 bases, and the junction held 10 bases outside the gene matches. The CDR3 runs 13 residues. This CDR3 reads CATQGLASDEQYF. CDR3 DNA: TGTGCCACCCAAGGACTAGCATCGGACGAGCAGTACTTC.

As DNA, the CDR3 is TGCGCCAGCAGCCAAGTTCGGCCCGTGGGACAGCGCAATGAGCAGTTCTTC. Translated, it gives CASSQVRPVGQRNEQFF. The chain links TRBV4-3 to TRBJ2-1, with 7 bases matching TRBD1. Germline-derived CDR1 and CDR2 are LGHNA and YSLEER. The CDR3 is 17 amino acids. V was pared by 1 base and J by 6 bases, with 12 bases of the junction left unmatched.

This clonotype was found a few times. The J gene is TRBJ2-7, the V gene TRBV5-1; D tentatively reads TRBD1 or TRBD2 (6 bases each). Trimming cost V 7 bases and J 0 bases, with 20 bases left between them. Germline V CDR1 and CDR2: SGHRS, YFSETQ. This CDR3 comprises 16 residues. The CDR3: CASHLGTGASSYEQYF. CDR3 bases: TGCGCCAGCCACCTCGGGACGGGGGCCAGCTCCTACGAGCAGTACTTC.

The table lists this clonotype with a few counts. The V and J genes are TRBV5-1 and TRBJ2-3, with TRBD1 identical over 10 bases. V dropped 3 bases and J dropped 2; count of bases not matched to a gene: 15. CDR1 and CDR2 (germline): SGHRS, YFSETQ. CDR3 length: 19 amino acids. The CDR3 DNA follows: TGCGCCAGCAGCTCCGGGGGCCTCCGGACAGGGGGGGTCACAGATACGCAGTATTTT. Protein sequence: CASSSGGLRTGGVTDTQYF.

This clonotype has a handful of counts. The V gene is TRBV6-5, the J gene TRBJ1-1, with TRBD1 as a possible D gene (5 bases). V was trimmed by 6 bases and J by 4 bases, leaving 12 bases between them. CDR1 MNHEY and CDR2 SVGAGI come from the germline V gene. The CDR3 has 13 amino acids. CDR3 amino acids: CASSQGGSTEAFF. In DNA, the CDR3 is TGTGCCAGCAGCCAGGGAGGGAGCACTGAAGCTTTCTTT.

This clonotype turned up a few times. The genes are TRBV7-8 and TRBJ2-3; the D gene is possibly TRBD2 (5 bases). V was trimmed by 0 bases and J by 3 bases, leaving 13 bases between them. This CDR3 is 16 amino acids long. Looked up from germline, CDR1 is SGHVS and CDR2 is FQNEAQ. In DNA form, the CDR3 reads TGTGCCAGCAGCTTAGCGACCGGGAAATGGACAGATACGCAGTATTTT. This encodes CASSLATGKWTDTQYF.

This clonotype has a handful of counts. This rearrangement joins TRBV24-1 to TRBJ2-7; 10 positions agree with TRBD1. This CDR3 is 16 amino acids long. Unmatched junction bases numbered 11, after V lost 4 bases and J lost 6 bases. CDR1 is KGHDR and CDR2 is SFDVKD in the germline V gene. In DNA form, the CDR3 reads TGTGCCACCAGTGACTCAGACAGGGGGCGAGAAAGCGAGCAGTACTTC. Residues: CATSDSDRGRESEQYF.